Below are 10 T cell receptor beta chains sequenced from a single sample in a study of T cells after yellow fever vaccination. MiXCR, applied by TCRdb to the 5' RACE reads, yields one record per CDR3 protein. Among hundreds of thousands of distinct CDR3 sequences listed, approximately 13% were seen once. The source was CD4+ T cells sorted from PBMCs, collected 15 days after the yellow fever booster vaccination. Receptors were obtained from a man aged 18 to 30 who received the YFV17D yellow fever vaccine.

This clonotype showed up just a few times. This chain joins TRBV4-1 and TRBJ1-2; D remains ambiguous. Trimming removed 0 bases from V and 8 bases from J, with 16 bases in between. The CDR3 has 15 residues. Germline CDR1 reads MGHRA; CDR2 reads YSYEKL. This chain's CDR3 is CASSQDVGLRMGYTF. As DNA, the CDR3 is TGCGCCAGCAGCCAAGATGTTGGCCTGCGAATGGGCTACACCTTC.

In its sample, this clonotype was seen many times. V is TRBV7-9 and J is TRBJ2-2; no definite D call. Germline CDR1 SEHNR, CDR2 FQNEAQ (reference sequence). The germline V and J ends were trimmed by 5 bases and 1 base, with 8 bases remaining between them. There are 14 residues in the CDR3. CDR3 bases: TGTGCCAGCAGCACCCCAGGGAACACCGGGGAGCTGTTTTTT. The encoded protein is CASSTPGNTGELFF.

This chain uses TRBV19 with TRBJ1-1; possible D gene TRBD1, 5 bases. CDR1 is LNHDA, CDR2 SQIVND, per germline (reference sequence). The germline V and J ends were trimmed by 6 bases and 1 base, with 9 bases remaining between them. The CDR3 is 13 amino acids. The CDR3 DNA reads as TGTGCCAGTAGACAGGCCAAGAACACTGAAGCTTTCTTT. This translates into CASRQAKNTEAFF.

This clonotype was seen ten or more times. The J gene is TRBJ1-6, the V gene TRBV6-5; D remains ambiguous. V lost 5 bases and J 0 bases, leaving 11 bases between the germline ends. Germline-derived CDR1 and CDR2 are MNHEY and SVGAGI. The CDR3 extends over 16 amino acids. The CDR3 region has the DNA TGTGCCAGCAGTGTACAGAAGAGCTCCTATAATTCACCCCTCCACTTT. It is translated as CASSVQKSSYNSPLHF.

In this sample, this clonotype turned up a few times. This chain links TRBV4-1 with TRBJ1-1; 8 nucleotides match TRBD1. CDR3 length: 15 residues. Unmatched junction bases numbered 6, after V lost 2 bases and J lost 4 bases. Germline V gene data show CDR1 as MGHRA and CDR2 as YSYEKL. For the CDR3, the DNA is TGCGCCAGCAGCCAACCCAGGGGGCGCGGCACTGAAGCTTTCTTT. The encoded protein is CASSQPRGRGTEAFF.

In this sample, this clonotype turned up a few times. The rearrangement uses TRBV5-1 and TRBJ1-1; D might be TRBD1 (6 bases). Trimming removed 4 bases at V and 4 bases at J, with 20 bases between. The CDR3 consists of 16 residues. The V gene's germline CDR1 is SGHRS and CDR2 YFSETQ. The CDR3 nucleotides read TGCGCCAGCAGCCCCAGGGGCCTCGGGGGGACCACTGAAGCTTTCTTT. Amino acids: CASSPRGLGGTTEAFF.

The rearrangement joins TRBV7-2 to TRBJ1-4, with D maybe TRBD1 (6 bases). With 7 bases removed from V and 8 bases from J, the gap between germline ends came to 17 bases. This CDR3 has 14 residues. Germline-derived CDR1 and CDR2 are SGHTA and FQGNSA. Written as DNA, the CDR3 is TGTGCCAGCACCCTGGGGGGCATGCGGGAAAAACTGTTTTTT. It specifies CASTLGGMREKLFF.

V gene TRBV5-1 combines with J gene TRBJ1-4, with TRBD1 matching 10 bases. The J segment lost 8 bases and the V segment lost 5 bases, leaving 6 bases of the junction unmatched. The CDR3 totals 14 residues. CDR1 is SGHRS, CDR2 YFSETQ, per germline. This CDR3 is CASRAGTGEEKLFF. DNA for the CDR3: TGCGCCAGCAGGGCCGGGACAGGGGAGGAAAAACTGTTTTTT.

The chain employs TRBV28 and TRBJ1-1; D remains unclear. The CDR3 totals 15 residues. V was trimmed by 7 bases and J by 1 base, leaving 16 bases between them. Germline V gene lookup returns CDR1 MDHEN and CDR2 SYDVKM. DNA for the CDR3: TGTGCCAGCACCGAAATGAGCTACAGGAACACTGAAGCTTTCTTT. Translation gives CASTEMSYRNTEAFF.

The V and J genes are TRBV18 and TRBJ1-6; the D gene is possibly TRBD1 (5 bases). With 3 bases removed from V and 10 bases from J, the gap between germline ends came to 13 bases. CDR3 size: 14 residues. Germline V gene data show CDR1 as KGHSH and CDR2 as LQKENI. For the CDR3, the DNA is TGTGCCAGCTCACCGCCAATGAGGGGATCACCCCTCCACTTT. This gives the protein CASSPPMRGSPLHF.